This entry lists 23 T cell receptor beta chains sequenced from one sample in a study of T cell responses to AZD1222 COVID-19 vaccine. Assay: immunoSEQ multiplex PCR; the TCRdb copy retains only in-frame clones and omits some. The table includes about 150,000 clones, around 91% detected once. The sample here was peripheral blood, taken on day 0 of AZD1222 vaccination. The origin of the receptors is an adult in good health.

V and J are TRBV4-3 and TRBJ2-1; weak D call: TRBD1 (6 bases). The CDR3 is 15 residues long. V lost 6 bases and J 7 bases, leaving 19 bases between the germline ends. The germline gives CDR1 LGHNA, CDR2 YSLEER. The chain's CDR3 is CASSPRGRELNEQFF. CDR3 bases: TGCGCCAGCAGTCCTAGGGGGAGAGAGTTGAATGAGCAGTTCTTC.

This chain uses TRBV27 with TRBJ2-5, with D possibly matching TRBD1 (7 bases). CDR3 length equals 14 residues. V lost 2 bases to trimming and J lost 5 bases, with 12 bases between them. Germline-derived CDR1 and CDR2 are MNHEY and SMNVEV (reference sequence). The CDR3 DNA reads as TGTGCCAGCAGTTTACAGGGGGACTGGGAGACCCAGTACTTC. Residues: CASSLQGDWETQYF.

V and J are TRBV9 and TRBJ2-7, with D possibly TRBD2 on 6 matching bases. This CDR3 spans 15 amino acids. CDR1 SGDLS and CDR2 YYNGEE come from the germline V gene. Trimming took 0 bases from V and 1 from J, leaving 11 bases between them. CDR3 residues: CASSVGREESYEQYF. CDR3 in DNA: TGTGCCAGCAGCGTAGGCAGGGAGGAATCCTACGAGCAGTACTTC.

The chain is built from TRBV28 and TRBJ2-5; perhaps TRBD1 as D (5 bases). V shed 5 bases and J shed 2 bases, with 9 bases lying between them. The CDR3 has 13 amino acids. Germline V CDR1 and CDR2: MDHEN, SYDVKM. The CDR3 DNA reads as TGTGCCAGCAGTCCGGACACGCAAGAGACCCAGTACTTC. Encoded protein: CASSPDTQETQYF.

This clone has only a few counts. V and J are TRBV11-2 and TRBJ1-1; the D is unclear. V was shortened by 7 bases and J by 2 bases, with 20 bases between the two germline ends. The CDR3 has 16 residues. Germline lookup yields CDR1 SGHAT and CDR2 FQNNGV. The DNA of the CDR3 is TGTGCCAGCACAGATAGGAGACTTAGTTCTAACACTGAAGCTTTCTTT. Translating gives CASTDRRLSSNTEAFF.

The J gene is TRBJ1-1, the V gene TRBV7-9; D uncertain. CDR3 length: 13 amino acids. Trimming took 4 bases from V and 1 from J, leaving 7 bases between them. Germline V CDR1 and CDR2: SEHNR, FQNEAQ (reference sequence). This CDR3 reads CASSWASNTEAFF. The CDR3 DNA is TGTGCCAGCAGCTGGGCCTCGAACACTGAAGCTTTCTTT.

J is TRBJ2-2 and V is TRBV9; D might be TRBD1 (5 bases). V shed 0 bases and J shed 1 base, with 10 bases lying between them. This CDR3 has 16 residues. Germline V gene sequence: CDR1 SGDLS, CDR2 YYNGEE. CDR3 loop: CASSVETGLNTGELFF. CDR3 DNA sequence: TGTGCCAGCAGCGTAGAAACAGGCCTGAACACCGGGGAGCTGTTTTTT.

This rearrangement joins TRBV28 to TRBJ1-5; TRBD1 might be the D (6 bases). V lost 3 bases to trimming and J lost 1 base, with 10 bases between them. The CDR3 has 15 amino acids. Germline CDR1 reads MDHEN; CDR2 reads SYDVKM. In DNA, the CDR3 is TGTGCCAGCAGTTTCCCGGACAGAAGCAATCAGCCCCAGCATTTT. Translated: CASSFPDRSNQPQHF.

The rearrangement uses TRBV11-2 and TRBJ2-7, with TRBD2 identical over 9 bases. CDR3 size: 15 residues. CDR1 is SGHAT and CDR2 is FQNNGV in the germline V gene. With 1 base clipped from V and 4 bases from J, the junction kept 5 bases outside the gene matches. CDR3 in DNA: TGTGCCAGCAGCTTAGGGCGGGAGGGCCTGTACGAGCAGTACTTC. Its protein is CASSLGREGLYEQYF.

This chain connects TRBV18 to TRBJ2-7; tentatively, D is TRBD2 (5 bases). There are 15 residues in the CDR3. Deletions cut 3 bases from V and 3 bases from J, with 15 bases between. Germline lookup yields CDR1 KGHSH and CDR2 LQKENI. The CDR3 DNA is TGTGCCAGCTCACCCGGGGAATGGCAGTTCTACGAGCAGTACTTC. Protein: CASSPGEWQFYEQYF. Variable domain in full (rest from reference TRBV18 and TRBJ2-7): NAGVMQNPRHLVRRRGQEARLRCSPMKGHSHVYWYRQLPEEGLKFMVYLQKENIIDESGMPKERFSAEFPKEGPSILRIQQVVRGDSAAYFCASSPGEWQFYEQYFGPGTRLTVT.

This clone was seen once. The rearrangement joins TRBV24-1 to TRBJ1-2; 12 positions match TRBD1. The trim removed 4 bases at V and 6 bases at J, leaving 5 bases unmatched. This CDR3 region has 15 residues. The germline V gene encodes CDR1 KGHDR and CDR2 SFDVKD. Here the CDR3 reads CATSEGTGGVDGYTF. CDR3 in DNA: TGTGCCACCAGTGAAGGGACAGGGGGCGTTGATGGCTACACCTTC.

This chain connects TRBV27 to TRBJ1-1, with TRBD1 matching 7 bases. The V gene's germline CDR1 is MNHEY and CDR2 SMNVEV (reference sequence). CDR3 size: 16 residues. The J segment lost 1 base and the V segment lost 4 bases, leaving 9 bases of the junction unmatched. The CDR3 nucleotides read TGTGCCAGCAGTTCCCTTTTAGGGGGCGCGAACACTGAAGCTTTCTTT. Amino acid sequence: CASSSLLGGANTEAFF.

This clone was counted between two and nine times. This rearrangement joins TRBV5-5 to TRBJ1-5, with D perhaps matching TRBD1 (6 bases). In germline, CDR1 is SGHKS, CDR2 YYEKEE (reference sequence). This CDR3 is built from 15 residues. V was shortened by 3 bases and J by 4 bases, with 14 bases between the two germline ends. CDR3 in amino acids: CASSWGALENQPQHF. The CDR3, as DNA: TGTGCCAGCAGCTGGGGGGCTCTTGAAAATCAGCCCCAGCATTTT. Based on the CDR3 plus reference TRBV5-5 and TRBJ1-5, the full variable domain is DAGVTQSPTHLIKTRGQQVTLRCSPISGHKSVSWYQQVLGQGPQFIFQYYEKEERGRGNFPDRFSARQFPNYSSELNVNALLLGDSALYLCASSWGALENQPQHFGDGTRLSIL.

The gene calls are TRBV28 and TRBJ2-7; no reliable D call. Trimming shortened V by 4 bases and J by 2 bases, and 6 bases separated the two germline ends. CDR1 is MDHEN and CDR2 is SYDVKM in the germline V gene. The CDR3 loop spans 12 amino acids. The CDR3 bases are TGTGCCAGCAGTTACTTCCCCTACGAGCAGTACTTC. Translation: CASSYFPYEQYF.

The CDR3 DNA sequence: TGTGCCAGCAGCCAAGTGGGGGTCTACGAGCAGTACTTC. It is translated as CASSQVGVYEQYF. This rearrangement joins TRBV3-1 (or the pseudogene TRBV3-2) to TRBJ2-7; perhaps D is TRBD1 or TRBD2 (5 bases each). Per the germline V gene, CDR1 is LGHDT and CDR2 is YNNKEL (reference sequence). Trimming shortened V by 1 base and J by 3 bases, and 7 bases separated the two germline ends. The CDR3 is made up of 13 amino acids.

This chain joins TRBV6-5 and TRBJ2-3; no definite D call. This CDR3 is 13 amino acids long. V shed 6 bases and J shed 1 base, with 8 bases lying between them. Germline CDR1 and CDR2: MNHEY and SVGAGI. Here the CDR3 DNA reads TGTGCCAGCAGCCCCTCGGGCACAGATACGCAGTATTTT. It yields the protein CASSPSGTDTQYF.

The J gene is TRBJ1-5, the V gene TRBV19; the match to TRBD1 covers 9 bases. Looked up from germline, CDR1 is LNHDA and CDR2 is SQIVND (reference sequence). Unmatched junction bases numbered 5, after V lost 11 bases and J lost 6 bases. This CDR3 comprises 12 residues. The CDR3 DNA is TGTGCCGGGGGACAGGGAGGTCAGCCCCAGCATTTT. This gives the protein CAGGQGGQPQHF.

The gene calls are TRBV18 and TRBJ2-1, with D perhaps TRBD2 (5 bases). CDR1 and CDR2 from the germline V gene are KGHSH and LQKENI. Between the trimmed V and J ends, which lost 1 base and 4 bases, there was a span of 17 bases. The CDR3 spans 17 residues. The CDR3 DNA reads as TGTGCCAGCTCACCACTAATTAGCGCGTCTAATTACAATGAGCAGTTCTTC. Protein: CASSPLISASNYNEQFF.

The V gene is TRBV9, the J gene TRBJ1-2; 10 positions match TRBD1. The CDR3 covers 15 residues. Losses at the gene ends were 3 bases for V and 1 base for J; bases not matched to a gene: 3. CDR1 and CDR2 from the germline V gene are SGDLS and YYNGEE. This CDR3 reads CASSAGTGVNYGYTF. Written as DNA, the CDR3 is TGTGCCAGCAGCGCCGGGACAGGGGTTAACTATGGCTACACCTTC.

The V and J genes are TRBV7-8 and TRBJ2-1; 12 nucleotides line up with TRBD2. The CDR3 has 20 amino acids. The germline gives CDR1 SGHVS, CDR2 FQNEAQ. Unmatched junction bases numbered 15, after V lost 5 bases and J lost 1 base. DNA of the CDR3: TGTGCCAGCAGCCCGCGAGGACTAGCGGGGACCGGATGGTCCTACAATGAGCAGTTCTTC. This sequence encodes CASSPRGLAGTGWSYNEQFF.

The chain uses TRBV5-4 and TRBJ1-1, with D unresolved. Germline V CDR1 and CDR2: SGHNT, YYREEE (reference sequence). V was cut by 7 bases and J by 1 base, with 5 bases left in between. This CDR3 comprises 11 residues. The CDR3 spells CASGRNTEAFF. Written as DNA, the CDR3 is TGTGCCAGCGGTAGGAACACTGAAGCTTTCTTT.

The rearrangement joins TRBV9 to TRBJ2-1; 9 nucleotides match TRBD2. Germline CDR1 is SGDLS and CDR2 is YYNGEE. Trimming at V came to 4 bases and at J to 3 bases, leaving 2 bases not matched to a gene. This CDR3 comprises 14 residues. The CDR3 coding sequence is TGTGCCAGCAGCTCGACTAGCGGCTACAATGAGCAGTTCTTC. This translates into CASSSTSGYNEQFF.

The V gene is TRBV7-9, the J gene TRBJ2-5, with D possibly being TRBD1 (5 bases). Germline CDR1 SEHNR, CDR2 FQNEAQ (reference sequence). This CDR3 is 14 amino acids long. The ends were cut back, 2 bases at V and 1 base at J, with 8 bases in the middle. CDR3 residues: CASSLYDSQETQYF. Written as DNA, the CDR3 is TGTGCCAGCAGCTTATATGACAGCCAAGAGACCCAGTACTTC.